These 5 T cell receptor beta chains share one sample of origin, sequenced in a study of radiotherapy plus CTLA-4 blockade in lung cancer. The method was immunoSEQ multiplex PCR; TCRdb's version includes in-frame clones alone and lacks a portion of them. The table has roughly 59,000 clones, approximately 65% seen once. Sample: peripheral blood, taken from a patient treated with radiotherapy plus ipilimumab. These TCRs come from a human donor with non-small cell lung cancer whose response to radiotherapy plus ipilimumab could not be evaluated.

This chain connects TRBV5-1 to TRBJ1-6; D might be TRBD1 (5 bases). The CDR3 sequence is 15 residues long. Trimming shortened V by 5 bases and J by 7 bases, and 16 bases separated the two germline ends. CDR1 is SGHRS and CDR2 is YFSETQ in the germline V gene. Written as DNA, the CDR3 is TGCGCCAGCAGTCTTGGGAGGGGCGAGAATTCACCCCTCCACTTT. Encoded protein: CASSLGRGENSPLHF.

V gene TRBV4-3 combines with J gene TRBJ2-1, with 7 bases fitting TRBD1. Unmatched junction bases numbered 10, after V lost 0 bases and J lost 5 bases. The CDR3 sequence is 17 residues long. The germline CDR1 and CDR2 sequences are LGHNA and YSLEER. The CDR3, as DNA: TGCGCCAGCAGCCAAGATACAAGGGGGCACAGTAACAATGAGCAGTTCTTC. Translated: CASSQDTRGHSNNEQFF.

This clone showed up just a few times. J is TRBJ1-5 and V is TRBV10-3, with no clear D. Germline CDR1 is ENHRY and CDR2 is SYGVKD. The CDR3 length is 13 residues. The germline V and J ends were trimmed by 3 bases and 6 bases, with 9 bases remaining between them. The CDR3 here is CAISDGRAQPQHF. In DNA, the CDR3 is TGTGCCATCAGTGACGGGAGGGCTCAGCCCCAGCATTTT.

In DNA, the CDR3 is TGTGCCAGCAGCGATCGCGGGGGAGGTGGCTACACCTTC. Protein sequence: CASSDRGGGGYTF. This chain joins TRBV9 and TRBJ1-2; TRBD1 might be the D (5 bases). The CDR3 is 13 amino acids. Germline loops: CDR1 SGDLS, CDR2 YYNGEE. The germline V and J ends were trimmed by 3 bases and 7 bases, with 13 bases remaining between them.

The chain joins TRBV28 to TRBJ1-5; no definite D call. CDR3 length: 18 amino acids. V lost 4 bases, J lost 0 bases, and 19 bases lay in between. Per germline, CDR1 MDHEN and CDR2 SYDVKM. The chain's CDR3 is CASSSLAGSKNSNQPQHF. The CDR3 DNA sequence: TGTGCCAGCAGTTCTCTGGCAGGTTCTAAAAATAGCAATCAGCCCCAGCATTTT.